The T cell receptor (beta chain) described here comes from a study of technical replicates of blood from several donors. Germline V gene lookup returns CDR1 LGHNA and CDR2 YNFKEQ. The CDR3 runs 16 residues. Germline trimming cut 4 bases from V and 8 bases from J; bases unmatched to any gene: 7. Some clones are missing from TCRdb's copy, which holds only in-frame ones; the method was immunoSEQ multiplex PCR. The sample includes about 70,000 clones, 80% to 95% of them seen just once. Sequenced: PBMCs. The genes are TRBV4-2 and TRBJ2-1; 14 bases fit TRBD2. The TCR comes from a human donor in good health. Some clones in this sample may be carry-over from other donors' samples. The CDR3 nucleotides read TGTGCCAGCAGCCTGGGGGGACTAGCGGGAGTCGATGAGCAGTTCTTC. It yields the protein CASSLGGLAGVDEQFF.